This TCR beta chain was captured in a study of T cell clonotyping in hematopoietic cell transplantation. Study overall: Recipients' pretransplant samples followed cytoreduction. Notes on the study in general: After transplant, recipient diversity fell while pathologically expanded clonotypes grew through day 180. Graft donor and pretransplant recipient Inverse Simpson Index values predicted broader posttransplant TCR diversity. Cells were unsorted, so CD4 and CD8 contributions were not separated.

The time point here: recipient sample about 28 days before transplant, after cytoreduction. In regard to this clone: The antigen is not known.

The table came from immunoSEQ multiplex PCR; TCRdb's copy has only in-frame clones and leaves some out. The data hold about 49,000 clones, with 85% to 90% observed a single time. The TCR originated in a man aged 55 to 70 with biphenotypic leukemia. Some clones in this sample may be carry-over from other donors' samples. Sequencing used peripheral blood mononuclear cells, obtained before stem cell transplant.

CDR3 sequence: CASKNGEGAHTGELFF. The CDR3, as DNA: TGCGCCAGCAAAAACGGGGAGGGGGCACACACCGGGGAGCTGTTTTTT. V is TRBV4-3 and J is TRBJ2-2; D may be TRBD1 or TRBD2 (7 bases each). The CDR3 length is 16 residues. V lost 7 bases and J 3 bases, leaving 18 bases between the germline ends. Germline CDR1 and CDR2: LGHNA and YSLEER.